This TCR beta chain appears in the sequencing data of a study of blood T cell repertoires in COVID-19. As for the study in general: Sample material is recorded as cDNA or gDNA derived from T cells, B-cell-depleted T cells, or PBMCs.

Authors' methods: How many nucleated cells were present was estimated from reference gene primer amplification. Libraries were prepared by immunoSEQ multiplex PCR; TCRdb keeps only in-frame clonotypes and omits some of them. The DNA was the basis for D and trimming; V, J and clone size are from that table. The top ten clones hold 7.9% of a sample with some 110,000 clones, about 90% of them seen once. The source is a man between 65 and 85 years old who had recovered from COVID-19. Sequenced sample: peripheral blood.

The CDR3 protein is CASAPARGNYGYTF. In nucleotides, the CDR3 is TGCGCCAGCGCCCCGGCGAGGGGGAACTATGGCTACACCTTC. The J gene is TRBJ1-2, the V gene TRBV5-1; weak D call: TRBD1 (6 bases). Per germline, CDR1 SGHRS and CDR2 YFSETQ. Trimming left V 7 bases short and J 2 bases short, with 15 bases between. The CDR3 extends over 14 amino acids.